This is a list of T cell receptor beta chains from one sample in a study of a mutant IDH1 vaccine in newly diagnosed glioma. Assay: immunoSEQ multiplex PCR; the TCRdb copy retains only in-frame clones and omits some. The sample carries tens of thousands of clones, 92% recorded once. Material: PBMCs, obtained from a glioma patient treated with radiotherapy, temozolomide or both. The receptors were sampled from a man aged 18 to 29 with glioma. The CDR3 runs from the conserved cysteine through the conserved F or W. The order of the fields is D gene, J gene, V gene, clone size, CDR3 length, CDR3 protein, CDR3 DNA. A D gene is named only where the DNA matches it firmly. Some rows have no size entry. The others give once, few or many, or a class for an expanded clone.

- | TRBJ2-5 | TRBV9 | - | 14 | CASSPGAYQETQYF | TGTGCCAGCAGCCCCGGGGCCTACCAAGAGACCCAGTACTTC
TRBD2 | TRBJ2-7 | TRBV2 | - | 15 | CASSGLALSSYEQYF | TGTGCCAGCAGTGGACTAGCTCTGTCCTCCTACGAGCAGTACTTC
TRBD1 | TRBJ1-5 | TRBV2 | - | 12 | CASKTGGQPQHF | TGTGCCAGCAAGACAGGGGGACAGCCCCAGCATTTT
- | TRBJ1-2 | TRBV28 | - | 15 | CASSFAPGTVYGYTF | TGTGCCAGCAGTTTTGCCCCCGGGACCGTCTATGGCTACACCTTC
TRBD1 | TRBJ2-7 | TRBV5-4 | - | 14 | CASSSTGLLGEQYF | TGTGCCAGCAGCTCGACAGGGCTTTTAGGGGAGCAGTACTTC
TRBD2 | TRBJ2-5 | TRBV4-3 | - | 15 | CASSQTSGVFGTQYF | TGCGCCAGCAGCCAGACTAGCGGAGTCTTCGGGACCCAGTACTTC
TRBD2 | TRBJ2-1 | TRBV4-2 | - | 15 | CASSQGAGAVDEQFF | TGTGCCAGCAGCCAAGGTGCGGGAGCAGTTGATGAGCAGTTCTTC
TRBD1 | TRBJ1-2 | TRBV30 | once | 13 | CAWMGQGASGYTF | TGTGCCTGGATGGGACAGGGGGCCAGTGGCTACACCTTC
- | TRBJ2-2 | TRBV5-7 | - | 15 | CASSFRQGRTGELFF | TGTGCCAGCAGCTTCCGGCAGGGGCGGACCGGGGAGCTGTTTTTT
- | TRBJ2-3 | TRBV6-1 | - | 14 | CASSVGGSTDTQYF | TGTGCCAGCAGTGTAGGCGGTAGCACAGATACGCAGTATTTT
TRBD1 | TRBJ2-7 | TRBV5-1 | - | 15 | CASSRTGGAAYEQYF | TGCGCCAGCAGCAGGACAGGGGGCGCAGCCTACGAGCAGTACTTC
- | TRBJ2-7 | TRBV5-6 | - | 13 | CASSFLHHYEQYF | TGTGCCAGCAGCTTTCTCCACCACTACGAGCAGTACTTC
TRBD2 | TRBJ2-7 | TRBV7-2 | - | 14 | CASSPWGRDHEQYF | TGTGCCAGCAGCCCGTGGGGGAGGGACCACGAGCAGTACTTC
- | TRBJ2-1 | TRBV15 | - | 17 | CATSRDRELRSYNEQFF | TGTGCCACCAGCAGAGATAGAGAGCTCCGCTCCTACAATGAGCAGTTCTTC
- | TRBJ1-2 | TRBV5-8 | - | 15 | CASSLKPGLNYGYTF | TGTGCCAGCAGCTTGAAACCGGGCCTTAACTATGGCTACACCTTC
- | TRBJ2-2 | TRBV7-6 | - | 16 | CASSLSTTKATGELFF | TGTGCCAGCAGCTTATCTACCACGAAGGCCACCGGGGAGCTGTTTTTT
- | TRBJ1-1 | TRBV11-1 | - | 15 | CASSSSRTSNTEAFF | TGTGCCAGCAGCTCCTCCCGGACATCGAACACTGAAGCTTTCTTT
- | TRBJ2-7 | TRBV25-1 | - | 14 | CASSETRATYEQYF | TGTGCCAGCAGTGAAACCAGGGCAACCTACGAGCAGTACTTC
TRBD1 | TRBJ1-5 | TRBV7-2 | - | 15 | CASSPAGTGRQPQHF | TGTGCCAGCAGCCCCGCCGGGACAGGGAGGCAGCCCCAGCATTTT
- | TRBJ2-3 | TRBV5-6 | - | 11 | CASSSMDASIF | TGTGCCAGCAGCTCGATGGACGCATCCATTTTT
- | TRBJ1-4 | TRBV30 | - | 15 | CAWTPVGQQNEKLFF | TGTGCCTGGACCCCGGTAGGCCAACAGAATGAAAAACTGTTTTTT
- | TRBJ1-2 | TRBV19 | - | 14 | CASSNPAGLEGYTF | TGTGCCAGTAGTAACCCCGCTGGGCTTGAAGGCTACACCTTC
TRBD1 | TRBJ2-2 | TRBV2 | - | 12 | CARTGGTGELFF | TGTGCCAGGACAGGGGGCACCGGGGAGCTGTTTTTT
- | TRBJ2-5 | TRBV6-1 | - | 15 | CASSVQAPPGGTQYF | TGTGCCAGCAGTGTACAGGCGCCTCCGGGTGGGACCCAGTACTTC
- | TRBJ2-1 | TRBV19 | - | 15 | CASTATTRSYNEQFF | TGTGCCAGTACCGCGACTACGAGATCCTACAATGAGCAGTTCTTC
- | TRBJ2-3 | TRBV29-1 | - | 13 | CSAAGRQKDTQYF | TGCAGCGCTGCGGGGCGCCAGAAGGATACGCAGTATTTT
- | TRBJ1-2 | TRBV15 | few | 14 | CATSRAGFNYGYTF | TGTGCCACCAGCAGAGCGGGCTTTAACTATGGCTACACCTTC
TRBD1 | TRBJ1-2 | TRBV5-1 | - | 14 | CASSFFQGADGYTF | TGCGCCAGCAGCTTCTTTCAGGGGGCAGATGGCTACACCTTC
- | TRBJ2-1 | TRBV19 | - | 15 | CASSIRGGSYNEQFF | TGTGCCAGTAGTATTAGAGGGGGCTCCTACAATGAGCAGTTCTTC
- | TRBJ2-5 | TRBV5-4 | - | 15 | CASSRAETYQETQYF | TGTGCCAGCAGCCGAGCGGAGACGTACCAAGAGACCCAGTACTTC
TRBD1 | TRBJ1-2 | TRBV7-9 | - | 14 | CASSLGQGADGYTF | TGTGCCAGCAGCTTAGGGCAGGGGGCCGATGGCTACACCTTC
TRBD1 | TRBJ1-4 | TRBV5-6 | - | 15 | CASSETGKVNEKLFF | TGTGCCAGCAGCGAGACAGGGAAGGTGAATGAAAAACTGTTTTTT
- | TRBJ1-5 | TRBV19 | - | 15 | CASSSRQGLNQPQHF | TGTGCCAGTTCGTCACGTCAGGGGTTAAATCAGCCCCAGCATTTT
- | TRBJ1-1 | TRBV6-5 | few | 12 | CASRSLSTEAFF | TGTGCCAGCAGATCATTGAGCACTGAAGCTTTCTTT
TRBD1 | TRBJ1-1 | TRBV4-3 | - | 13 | CASSGGQGYEAFF | TGCGCCAGCAGCGGGGGACAGGGGTATGAAGCTTTCTTT
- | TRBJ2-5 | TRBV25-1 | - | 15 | CASSEQSSYQETQYF | TGTGCCAGCAGTGAACAGTCTTCGTACCAAGAGACCCAGTACTTC
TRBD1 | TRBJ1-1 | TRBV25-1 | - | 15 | CASSEPGQGKTEAFF | TGTGCCAGCAGTGAACCCGGACAGGGGAAAACTGAAGCTTTCTTT
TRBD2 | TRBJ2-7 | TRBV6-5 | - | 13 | CASSRTSLDEQYF | TGTGCCAGCAGTCGGACTAGCCTAGACGAGCAGTACTTC
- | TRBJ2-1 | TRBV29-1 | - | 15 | CSAGLIVGVYNEQFF | TGCAGCGCCGGGCTTATAGTCGGGGTATACAATGAGCAGTTCTTC
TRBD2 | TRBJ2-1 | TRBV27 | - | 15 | CASSLGGGPSNEQFF | TGTGCCAGCAGTTTAGGGGGAGGGCCGTCCAATGAGCAGTTCTTC
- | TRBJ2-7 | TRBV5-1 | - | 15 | CASSLAEETAYEQYF | TGCGCCAGCAGCTTGGCCGAGGAAACAGCCTACGAGCAGTACTTC
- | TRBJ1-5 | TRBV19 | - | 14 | CASTLRTGMGPQHF | TGTGCCAGTACCCTGAGGACCGGAATGGGGCCCCAGCATTTT